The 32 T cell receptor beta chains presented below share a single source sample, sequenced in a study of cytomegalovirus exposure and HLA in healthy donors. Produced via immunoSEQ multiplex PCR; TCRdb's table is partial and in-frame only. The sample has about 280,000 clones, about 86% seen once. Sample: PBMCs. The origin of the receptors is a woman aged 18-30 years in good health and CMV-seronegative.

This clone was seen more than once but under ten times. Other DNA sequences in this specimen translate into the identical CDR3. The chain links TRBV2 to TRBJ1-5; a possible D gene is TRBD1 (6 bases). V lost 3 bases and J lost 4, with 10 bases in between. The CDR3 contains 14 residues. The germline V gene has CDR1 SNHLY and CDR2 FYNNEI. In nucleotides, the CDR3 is TGTGCCAGCAGTGAGGGGCAGGGGAATCAGCCCCAGCATTTT. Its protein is CASSEGQGNQPQHF.

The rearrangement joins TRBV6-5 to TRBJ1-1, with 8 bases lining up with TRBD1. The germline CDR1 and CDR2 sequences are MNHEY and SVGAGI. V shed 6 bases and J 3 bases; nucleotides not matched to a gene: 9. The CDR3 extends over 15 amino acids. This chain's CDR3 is CASSSGQGADTEAFF. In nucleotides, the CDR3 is TGTGCCAGCAGCTCTGGGCAGGGGGCTGACACTGAAGCTTTCTTT.

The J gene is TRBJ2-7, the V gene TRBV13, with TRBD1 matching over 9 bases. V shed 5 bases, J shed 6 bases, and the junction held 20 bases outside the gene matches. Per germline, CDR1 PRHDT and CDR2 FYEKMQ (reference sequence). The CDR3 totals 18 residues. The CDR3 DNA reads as TGTGCCAGCAGCCGTGCCGACATGACCGGGACAGGGAAAGGCGAGCAGTACTTC. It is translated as CASSRADMTGTGKGEQYF. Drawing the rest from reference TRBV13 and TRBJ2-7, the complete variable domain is AAGVIQSPRHLIKEKRETATLKCYPIPRHDTVYWYQQGPGQDPQFLISFYEKMQSDKGSIPDRFSAQQFSDYHSELNMSSLELGDSALYFCASSRADMTGTGKGEQYFGPGTRLTVT.

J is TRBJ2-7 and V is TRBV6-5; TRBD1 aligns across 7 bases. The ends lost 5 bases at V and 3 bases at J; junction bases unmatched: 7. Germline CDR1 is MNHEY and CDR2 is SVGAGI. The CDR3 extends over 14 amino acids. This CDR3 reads CASSEPGQHYEQYF. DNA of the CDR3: TGTGCCAGCAGTGAACCGGGACAGCACTACGAGCAGTACTTC.

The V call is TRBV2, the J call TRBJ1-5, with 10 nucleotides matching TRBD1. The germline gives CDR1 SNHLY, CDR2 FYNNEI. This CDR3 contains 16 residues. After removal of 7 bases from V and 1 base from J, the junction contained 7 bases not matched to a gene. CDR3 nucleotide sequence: TGTGCCAGCATCCCGACAGGGGGCCGAAGCAATCAGCCCCAGCATTTT. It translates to CASIPTGGRSNQPQHF.

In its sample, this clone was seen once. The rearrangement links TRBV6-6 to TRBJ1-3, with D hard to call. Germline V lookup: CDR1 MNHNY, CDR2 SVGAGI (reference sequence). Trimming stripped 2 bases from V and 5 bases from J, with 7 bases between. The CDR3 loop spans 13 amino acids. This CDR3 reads CASSYDSRNTIYF. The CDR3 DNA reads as TGTGCCAGCAGTTACGATAGTAGAAACACCATATATTTT.

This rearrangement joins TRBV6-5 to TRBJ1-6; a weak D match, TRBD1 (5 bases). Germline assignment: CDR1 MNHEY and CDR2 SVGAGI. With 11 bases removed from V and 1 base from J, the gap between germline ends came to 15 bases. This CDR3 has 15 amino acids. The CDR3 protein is CAAGGVGSYNSPLHF. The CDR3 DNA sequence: TGTGCCGCCGGGGGGGTGGGTTCCTATAATTCACCCCTCCACTTT.

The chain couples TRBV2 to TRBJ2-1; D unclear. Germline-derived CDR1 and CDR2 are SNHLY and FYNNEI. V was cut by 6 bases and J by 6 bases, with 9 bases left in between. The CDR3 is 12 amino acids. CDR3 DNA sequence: TGTGCCAGCAGCTCCGTGTTCAATGAGCAGTTCTTC. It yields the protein CASSSVFNEQFF.

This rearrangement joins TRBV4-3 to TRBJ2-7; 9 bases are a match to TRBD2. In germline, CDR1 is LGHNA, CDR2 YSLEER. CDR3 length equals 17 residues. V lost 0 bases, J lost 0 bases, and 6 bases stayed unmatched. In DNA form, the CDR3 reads TGCGCCAGCAGCCAAGATCGTAGCGGGGGCCTCTCCTACGAGCAGTACTTC. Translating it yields CASSQDRSGGLSYEQYF.

CDR3 coding DNA: TGTGCCAGCCCGCCCGGGACTAGCGGGAGGGCCGGGTCTGAGCAGTTCTTC. Translation: CASPPGTSGRAGSEQFF. The chain has TRBV28 and TRBJ2-1, with 16 bases identical to TRBD2. CDR1 is MDHEN and CDR2 is SYDVKM in the germline V gene. The CDR3 is 17 amino acids. V was clipped by 8 bases and J by 9 bases; unmatched bases: 13. The entire variable domain, with the rest obtained from reference TRBV28 and TRBJ2-1, is as follows: DVKVTQSSRYLVKRTGEKVFLECVQDMDHENMFWYRQDPGLGLRLIYFSYDVKMKEKGDIPEGYSVSREKKERFSLILESASTNQTSMYLCASPPGTSGRAGSEQFFGPGTRLTVL.

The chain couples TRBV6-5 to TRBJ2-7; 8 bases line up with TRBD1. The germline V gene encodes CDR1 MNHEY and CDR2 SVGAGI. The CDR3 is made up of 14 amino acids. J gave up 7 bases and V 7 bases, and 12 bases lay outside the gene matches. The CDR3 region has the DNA TGTGCCAGCATGGGAGGACAGGGCTCAAGGGAGCAGTACTTC. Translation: CASMGGQGSREQYF.

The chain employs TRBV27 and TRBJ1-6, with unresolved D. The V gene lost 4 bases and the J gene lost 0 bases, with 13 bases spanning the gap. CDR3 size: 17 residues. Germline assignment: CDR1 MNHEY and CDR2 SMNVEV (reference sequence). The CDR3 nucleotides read TGTGCCAGCAGTTCCACCCGCCGTAGCTCCTATAATTCACCCCTCCACTTT. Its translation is CASSSTRRSSYNSPLHF.

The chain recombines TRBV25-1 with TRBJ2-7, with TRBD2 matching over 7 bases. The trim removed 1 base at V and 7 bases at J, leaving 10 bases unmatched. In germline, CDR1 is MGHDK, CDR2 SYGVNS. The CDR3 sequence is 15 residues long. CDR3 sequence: CASSESWEGPKEQYF. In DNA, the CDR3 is TGTGCCAGCAGTGAATCGTGGGAGGGCCCAAAAGAGCAGTACTTC.

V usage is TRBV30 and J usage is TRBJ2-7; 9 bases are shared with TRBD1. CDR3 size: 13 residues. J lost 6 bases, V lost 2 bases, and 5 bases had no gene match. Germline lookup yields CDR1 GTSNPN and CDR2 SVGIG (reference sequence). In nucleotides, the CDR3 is TGTGCCTGGAGTTGGGACAGGGCTAGCGAGCAGTACTTC. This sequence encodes CAWSWDRASEQYF.

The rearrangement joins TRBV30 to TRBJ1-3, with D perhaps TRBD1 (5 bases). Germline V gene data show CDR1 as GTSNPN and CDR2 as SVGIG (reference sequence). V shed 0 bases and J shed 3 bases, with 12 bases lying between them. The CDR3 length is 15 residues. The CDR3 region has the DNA TGTGCCTGGAGTGTAGGGGTCAACGGTGGAAACACCATATATTTT. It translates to CAWSVGVNGGNTIYF.

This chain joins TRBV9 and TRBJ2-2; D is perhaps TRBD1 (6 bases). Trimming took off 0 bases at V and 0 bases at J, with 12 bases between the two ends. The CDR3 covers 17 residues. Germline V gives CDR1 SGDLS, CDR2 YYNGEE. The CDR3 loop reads CASSVGRTASNTGELFF. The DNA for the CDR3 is TGTGCCAGCAGCGTAGGTCGGACAGCTTCGAACACCGGGGAGCTGTTTTTT.

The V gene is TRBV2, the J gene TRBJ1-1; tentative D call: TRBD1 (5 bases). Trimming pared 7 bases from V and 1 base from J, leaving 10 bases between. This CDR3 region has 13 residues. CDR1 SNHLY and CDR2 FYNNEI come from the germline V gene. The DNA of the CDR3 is TGTGCCAGCATTATAGACAGGAACACTGAAGCTTTCTTT. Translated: CASIIDRNTEAFF.

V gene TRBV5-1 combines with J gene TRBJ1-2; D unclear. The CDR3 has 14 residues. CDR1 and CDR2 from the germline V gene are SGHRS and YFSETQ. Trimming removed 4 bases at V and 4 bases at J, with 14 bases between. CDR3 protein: CASSESTPLYGYTF. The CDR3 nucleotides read TGCGCCAGCAGCGAGTCTACCCCCCTCTATGGCTACACCTTC.

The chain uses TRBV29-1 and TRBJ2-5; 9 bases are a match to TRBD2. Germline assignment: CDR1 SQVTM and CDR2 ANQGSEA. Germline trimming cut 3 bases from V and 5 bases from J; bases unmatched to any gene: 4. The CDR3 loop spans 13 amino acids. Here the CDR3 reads CSVERGGWETQYF. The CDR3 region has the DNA TGCAGCGTTGAGCGGGGGGGCTGGGAGACCCAGTACTTC.

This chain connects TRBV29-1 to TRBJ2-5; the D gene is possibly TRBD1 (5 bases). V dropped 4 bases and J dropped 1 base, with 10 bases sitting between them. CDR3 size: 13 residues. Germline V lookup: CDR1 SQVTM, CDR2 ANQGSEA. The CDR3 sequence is CSVAQGVQETQYF. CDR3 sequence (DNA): TGCAGCGTTGCACAAGGGGTCCAAGAGACCCAGTACTTC. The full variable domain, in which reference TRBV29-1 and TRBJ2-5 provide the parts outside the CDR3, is SAVISQKPSRDICQRGTSLTIQCQVDSQVTMMFWYRQQPGQSLTLIATANQGSEATYESGFVIDKFPISRPNLTFSTLTVSNMSPEDSSIYLCSVAQGVQETQYFGPGTRLLVL.

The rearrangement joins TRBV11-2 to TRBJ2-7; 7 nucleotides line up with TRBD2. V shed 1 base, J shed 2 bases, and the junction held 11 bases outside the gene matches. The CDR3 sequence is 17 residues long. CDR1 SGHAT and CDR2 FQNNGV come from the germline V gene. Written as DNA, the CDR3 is TGTGCCAGCAGCTTAGGGGCCCGGGCTAGCGGTGCCTACGAGCAGTACTTC. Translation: CASSLGARASGAYEQYF.

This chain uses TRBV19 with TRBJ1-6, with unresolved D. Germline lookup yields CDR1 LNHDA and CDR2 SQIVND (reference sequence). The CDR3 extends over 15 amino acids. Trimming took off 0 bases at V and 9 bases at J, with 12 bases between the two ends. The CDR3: CASSIDTGLGSPLHF. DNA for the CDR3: TGTGCCAGTAGTATAGATACGGGGTTGGGTTCACCCCTCCACTTT.

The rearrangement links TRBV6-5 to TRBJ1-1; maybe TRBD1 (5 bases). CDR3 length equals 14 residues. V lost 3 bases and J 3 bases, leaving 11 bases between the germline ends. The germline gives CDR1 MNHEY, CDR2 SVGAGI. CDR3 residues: CASSYSARDTEAFF. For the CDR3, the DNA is TGTGCCAGCAGTTATTCGGCCAGGGACACTGAAGCTTTCTTT.

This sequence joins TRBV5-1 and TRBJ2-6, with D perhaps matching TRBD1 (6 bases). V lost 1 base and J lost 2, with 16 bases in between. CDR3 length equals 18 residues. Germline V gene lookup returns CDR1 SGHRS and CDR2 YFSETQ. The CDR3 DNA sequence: TGCGCCAGCAGCTTGAGGGGATTCTGGGGGCCTGGGGCCAACGTCCTGACTTTC. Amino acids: CASSLRGFWGPGANVLTF.

The CDR3 here is CASSRYQGSYEQYF. CDR3 bases: TGTGCCAGCAGCAGGTATCAGGGATCCTACGAGCAGTACTTC. The chain links TRBV5-4 to TRBJ2-7; D possibly corresponds to TRBD1 (5 bases). Trimming took off 4 bases at V and 1 base at J, with 12 bases between the two ends. From germline, CDR1 is SGHNT and CDR2 YYREEE (reference sequence). The CDR3 is 14 amino acids.

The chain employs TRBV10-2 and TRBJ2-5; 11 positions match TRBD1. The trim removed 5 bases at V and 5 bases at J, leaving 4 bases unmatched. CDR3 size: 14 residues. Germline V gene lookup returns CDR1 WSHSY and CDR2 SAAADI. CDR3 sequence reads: CASSLDRGRETQYF. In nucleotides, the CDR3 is TGCGCCAGCAGTCTGGACAGGGGGCGGGAGACCCAGTACTTC.

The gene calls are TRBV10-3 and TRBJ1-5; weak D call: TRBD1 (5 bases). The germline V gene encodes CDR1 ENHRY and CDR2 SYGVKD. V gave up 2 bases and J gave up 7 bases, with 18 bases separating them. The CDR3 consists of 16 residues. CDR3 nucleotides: TGTGCCATCAGTGAGATGAGTGGAGGGGCAGGACAGCCCCAGCATTTT. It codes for CAISEMSGGAGQPQHF.

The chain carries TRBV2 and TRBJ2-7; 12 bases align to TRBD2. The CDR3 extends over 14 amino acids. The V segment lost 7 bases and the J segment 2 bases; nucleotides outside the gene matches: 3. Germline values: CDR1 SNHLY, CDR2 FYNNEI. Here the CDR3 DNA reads TGTGCCAGCAATCCTAGCGGGGGGGCCTACGAGCAGTACTTC. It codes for CASNPSGGAYEQYF. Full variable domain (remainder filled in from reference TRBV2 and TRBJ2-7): EPEVTQTPSHQVTQMGQEVILRCVPISNHLYFYWYRQILGQKVEFLVSFYNNEISEKSEIFDDQFSVERPDGSNFTLKIRSTKLEDSAMYFCASNPSGGAYEQYFGPGTRLTVT.

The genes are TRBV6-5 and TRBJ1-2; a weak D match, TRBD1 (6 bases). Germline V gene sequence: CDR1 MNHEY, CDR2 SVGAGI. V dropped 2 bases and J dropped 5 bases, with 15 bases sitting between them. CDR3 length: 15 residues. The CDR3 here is CASSYNAGTPYGYTF. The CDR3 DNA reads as TGTGCCAGCAGTTACAATGCCGGGACACCGTATGGCTACACCTTC.

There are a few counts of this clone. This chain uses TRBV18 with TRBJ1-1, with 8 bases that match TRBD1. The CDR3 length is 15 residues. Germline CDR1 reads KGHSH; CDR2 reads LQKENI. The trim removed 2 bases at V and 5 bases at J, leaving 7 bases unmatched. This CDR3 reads CASSPTATGVTEAFF. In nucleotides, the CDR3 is TGTGCCAGCTCACCAACTGCGACAGGGGTTACTGAAGCTTTCTTT.

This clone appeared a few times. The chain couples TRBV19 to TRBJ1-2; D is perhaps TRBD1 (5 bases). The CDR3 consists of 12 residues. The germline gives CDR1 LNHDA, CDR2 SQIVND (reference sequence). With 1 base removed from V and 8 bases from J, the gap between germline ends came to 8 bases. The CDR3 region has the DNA TGTGCCAGTAGTATAGGCGGGGACGGCTACACCTTC. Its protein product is CASSIGGDGYTF. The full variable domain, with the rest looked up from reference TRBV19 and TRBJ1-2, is DGGITQSPKYLFRKEGQNVTLSCEQNLNHDAMYWYRQDPGQGLRLIYYSQIVNDFQKGDIAEGYSVSREKKESFPLTVTSAQKNPTAFYLCASSIGGDGYTFGSGTRLTVV.

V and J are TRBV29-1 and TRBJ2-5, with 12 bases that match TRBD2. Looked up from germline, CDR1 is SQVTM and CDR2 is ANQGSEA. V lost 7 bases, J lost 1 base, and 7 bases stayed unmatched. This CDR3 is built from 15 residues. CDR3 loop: CSARLAGAIQETQYF. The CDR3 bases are TGCAGCGCCCGACTAGCGGGAGCCATCCAAGAGACCCAGTACTTC.